The 22 T cell receptor beta chains reported below all come from one sample, sequenced in a study of control samples from healthy donors and cancer patients. Sequencing used immunoSEQ multiplex PCR; TCRdb keeps in-frame clones, though not all of them. In the table there are a few hundred thousand clones, around 90% of which are singletons. The sequenced sample consisted of PBMCs. Source of these receptors: a man between 35 and 55 years old with head and neck cancer.

In its sample, this clone was seen a few times. The V and J genes are TRBV20-1 and TRBJ2-7; 8 bases match TRBD1. The CDR3 is made up of 16 amino acids. Germline values: CDR1 DFQATT, CDR2 SNEGSKA (reference sequence). The V segment lost 3 bases and the J segment 0 bases; nucleotides outside the gene matches: 10. The CDR3 DNA sequence: TGCAGTGCTAGTCCCCAGGGACAGGAACCCTCCTACGAGCAGTACTTC. This sequence encodes CSASPQGQEPSYEQYF.

This chain links TRBV19 with TRBJ1-6, with 8 positions matching TRBD1. CDR1 is LNHDA, CDR2 SQIVND, per germline (reference sequence). The V segment lost 5 bases and the J segment 7 bases; nucleotides outside the gene matches: 7. The CDR3 contains 15 residues. The CDR3 nucleotides are TGTGCCAGTAGTCTTCAGGGGGCTGGCAATTCACCCCTCCACTTT. As protein: CASSLQGAGNSPLHF.

The V call is TRBV9, the J call TRBJ2-3; D not resolved. The V end was cut by 3 bases, the J end by 5 bases, with 22 bases between. Looked up from germline, CDR1 is SGDLS and CDR2 is YYNGEE. The CDR3 length is 17 residues. The CDR3 DNA follows: TGTGCCAGCAGCGGTTCAGTTAGCCCAATTCTGGGAGATACGCAGTATTTT. As protein: CASSGSVSPILGDTQYF.

The chain carries TRBV30 and TRBJ1-1; tentative D call: TRBD1 (5 bases). This CDR3 region has 14 residues. Germline V gives CDR1 GTSNPN, CDR2 SVGIG (reference sequence). Deletions cut 4 bases from V and 6 bases from J, with 18 bases between. The CDR3, as DNA: TGTGCCTGGACCCGTGGGACGTCCGGGGCTGAAGCTTTCTTT. Amino acid sequence: CAWTRGTSGAEAFF.

Turning to this clone: One junction end disagrees with the germline gene, perhaps due to a read error. The chain is built from TRBV6-2 or TRBV6-3 and TRBJ1-1, with D hard to call. CDR1 and CDR2 (germline): MNHEY, SVGEGT. The length of the CDR3 is 14 residues. The CDR3 region has the DNA TGTGCCAGCAGTTACCCAACGGACTACACCGAAGCTTTCTTT. Amino acids: CASSYPTDYTEAFF.

The gene calls are TRBV9 and TRBJ1-2; 7 nucleotides agree with TRBD1. The V and J ends lost 4 bases and 7 bases, in that order; junction bases with no gene match: 16. Germline V gives CDR1 SGDLS, CDR2 YYNGEE. The CDR3 has 16 residues. The CDR3 DNA reads as TGTGCCAGCAGCCCCCGCCCCGGGACAGCCCCCTCTGGCTACACCTTC. This translates into CASSPRPGTAPSGYTF.

This chain connects TRBV6-5 to TRBJ1-2; TRBD1 matches at 8 bases. This CDR3 has 12 amino acids. Germline loops: CDR1 MNHEY, CDR2 SVGAGI. V gave up 2 bases and J gave up 13 bases; unmatched junction bases: 6. The CDR3 sequence is CASSYGDRILTF. CDR3 nucleotide sequence: TGTGCCAGCAGTTACGGGGACAGGATACTCACCTTC.

The chain couples TRBV6-2 or TRBV6-3 to TRBJ2-7; a weak D match, TRBD1 (6 bases). The CDR3 is 14 amino acids. CDR1 is MNHEY and CDR2 is SVGEGT in the germline V gene. The V end lost 5 bases, the J end lost 3 bases, and 14 bases lay between the germline ends. The CDR3 loop is CASSPRDTNYEQYF. The CDR3 DNA reads as TGTGCCAGCAGTCCCCGGGACACCAACTACGAGCAGTACTTC.

This chain connects TRBV9 to TRBJ2-2, with a weak D call TRBD2 (5 bases). Trimming shortened V by 2 bases and J by 5 bases, and 10 bases separated the two germline ends. The CDR3 is 14 amino acids. The V gene's germline CDR1 is SGDLS and CDR2 YYNGEE. The CDR3 loop is CASSVNRLTGELFF. In DNA, the CDR3 is TGTGCCAGCAGCGTCAACAGACTAACCGGGGAGCTGTTTTTT.

This chain uses TRBV14 with TRBJ1-2; TRBD1 might be the D (6 bases). From germline, CDR1 is SGHDN and CDR2 FVKESK. The length of the CDR3 is 14 residues. Trimming took 0 bases from V and 7 from J, leaving 12 bases between them. CDR3 residues: CASSQDLGGLGYTF. CDR3 sequence (DNA): TGTGCCAGCAGCCAAGACCTGGGGGGCCTTGGCTACACCTTC.

In DNA form, the CDR3 reads TGTGCCAGCAGCCTTCGTCCCGGGACAGGGTCCTATAATTCACCCCTCCACTTT. This codes for CASSLRPGTGSYNSPLHF. This sequence joins TRBV7-2 and TRBJ1-6, with TRBD1 matching over 9 bases. Germline CDR1 and CDR2: SGHTA and FQGNSA. Unmatched junction bases numbered 9, after V lost 5 bases and J lost 1 base. The CDR3 is 18 residues long. Looking up the rest from reference TRBV7-2 and TRBJ1-6 gives the full variable domain: GAGVSQSPSNKVTEKGKDVELRCDPISGHTALYWYRQSLGQGLEFLIYFQGNSAPDKSGLPSDRFSAERTGGSVSTLTIQRTQQEDSAVYLCASSLRPGTGSYNSPLHFGNGTRLTVT.

This chain links TRBV18 with TRBJ1-1, with no clear D. V was trimmed by 3 bases and J by 1 base, leaving 15 bases between them. The germline CDR1 and CDR2 sequences are KGHSH and LQKENI. This CDR3 comprises 16 residues. The CDR3 region is CASSPRLIKANTEAFF. The CDR3 DNA sequence: TGTGCCAGCTCACCGAGGTTAATCAAGGCGAACACTGAAGCTTTCTTT.

The chain carries TRBV4-1 and TRBJ2-5; a possible D gene is TRBD2 (6 bases). The CDR3 has 16 amino acids. Germline V gene lookup returns CDR1 MGHRA and CDR2 YSYEKL. The V gene lost 0 bases and the J gene lost 4 bases, with 15 bases spanning the gap. CDR3: CASSQDETRRSETQYF. The CDR3 DNA reads TGCGCCAGCAGCCAAGACGAGACTAGAAGGTCAGAGACCCAGTACTTC.

V and J are TRBV5-1 and TRBJ2-2, with unresolved D. This CDR3 is 16 amino acids long. Trimming pared 0 bases from V and 0 bases from J, leaving 9 bases between. From germline, CDR1 is SGHRS and CDR2 YFSETQ. DNA of the CDR3: TGCGCCAGCAGCTTGGAGGCCGCCGCGAACACCGGGGAGCTGTTTTTT. This encodes CASSLEAAANTGELFF.

The chain uses TRBV7-3 and TRBJ2-2, with TRBD2 as a possible D gene (5 bases). CDR1 and CDR2 (germline): SGHTA, FQGTGA. This CDR3 is 15 amino acids long. The V end was cut by 1 base, the J end by 0 bases, with 6 bases between. The CDR3 coding sequence is TGTGCCAGCAGCTTAAGAGCGGCGAACACCGGGGAGCTGTTTTTT. It yields the protein CASSLRAANTGELFF.

The chain carries TRBV7-8 and TRBJ2-7; no definite D call. Trimming pared 5 bases from V and 4 bases from J, leaving 21 bases between. In germline, CDR1 is SGHVS, CDR2 FQNEAQ. The CDR3 contains 16 residues. The CDR3 nucleotides read TGTGCCAGCAGCCTAAAACCCACAGAGGCGGATTACGAGCAGTACTTC. Its translation is CASSLKPTEADYEQYF.

The rearrangement uses TRBV28 and TRBJ1-3, with no clear D. The CDR3 consists of 15 residues. V lost 1 base, J lost 1 base, and 8 bases lay in between. Germline-derived CDR1 and CDR2 are MDHEN and SYDVKM. This CDR3 reads CASSLFQKSGNTIYF. CDR3 in DNA: TGTGCCAGCAGTTTATTCCAGAAATCTGGAAACACCATATATTTT.

This chain uses TRBV7-9 with TRBJ2-2, with D uncertain. The CDR3 covers 15 residues. Per germline, CDR1 SEHNR and CDR2 FQNEAQ (reference sequence). Trimming took 1 base from V and 0 from J, leaving 6 bases between them. CDR3 sequence reads: CASSLESANTGELFF. The DNA of the CDR3 is TGTGCCAGCAGCTTAGAGTCTGCGAACACCGGGGAGCTGTTTTTT. Variable domain in full (rest from reference TRBV7-9 and TRBJ2-2): DTGVSQNPRHKITKRGQNVTFRCDPISEHNRLYWYRQTLGQGPEFLTYFQNEAQLEKSRLLSDRFSAERPKGSFSTLEIQRTEQGDSAMYLCASSLESANTGELFFGEGSRLTVL.

The genes are TRBV4-1 and TRBJ1-4; D is undetermined. V lost 4 bases and J 5 bases, leaving 20 bases between the germline ends. Looked up from germline, CDR1 is MGHRA and CDR2 is YSYEKL. There are 17 residues in the CDR3. CDR3 DNA sequence: TGCGCCAGCAGCCCAAGAGAGTACCGGGAGCGGAATGAAAAACTGTTTTTT. This codes for CASSPREYRERNEKLFF.

The chain couples TRBV2 to TRBJ1-5; D gene unclear. From germline, CDR1 is SNHLY and CDR2 FYNNEI. V was cut by 9 bases and J by 1 base, with 10 bases left in between. CDR3 length: 13 residues. CDR3 sequence reads: CASRTVSNQPQHF. In nucleotides, the CDR3 is TGTGCCAGTAGAACCGTGAGCAATCAGCCCCAGCATTTT. Full variable domain (outside the CDR3, taken from reference TRBV2 and TRBJ1-5): EPEVTQTPSHQVTQMGQEVILRCVPISNHLYFYWYRQILGQKVEFLVSFYNNEISEKSEIFDDQFSVERPDGSNFTLKIRSTKLEDSAMYFCASRTVSNQPQHFGDGTRLSIL.

The gene calls are TRBV2 and TRBJ2-2, with 7 nucleotides matching TRBD2. Germline CDR1 SNHLY, CDR2 FYNNEI. There are 15 residues in the CDR3. Losses at the gene ends were 6 bases for V and 3 bases for J; bases not matched to a gene: 7. CDR3 sequence (DNA): TGTGCCAGCAGGTGGGAGGGCCACGACACCGGGGAGCTGTTTTTT. It encodes CASRWEGHDTGELFF.

This chain links TRBV13 with TRBJ2-2, with D possibly matching TRBD2 (6 bases). The CDR3 contains 12 residues. Looked up from germline, CDR1 is PRHDT and CDR2 is FYEKMQ (reference sequence). The V end lost 4 bases, the J end lost 8 bases, and 8 bases lay between the germline ends. The CDR3 nucleotides are TGTGCCAGCAGCTCTCTAGCGGGGGAGCTGTTTTTT. This gives the protein CASSSLAGELFF.